This paragraph reports one TCR beta chain. This entry is derived from a study of blood T cell repertoires in COVID-19. Data came from immunoSEQ multiplex PCR; TCRdb stores just in-frame clones and leaves some out. This table holds 200,000 to 250,000 clones, approximately 85% found once. The clonotype comes from a woman over 75 with COVID-19, enrolled during active disease. The specimen sequenced was peripheral blood.

Here the CDR3 DNA reads TGTGCCAGCAGGACGACTGGAACTAATGAAAAACTGTTTTTT. Protein sequence: CASRTTGTNEKLFF. The J gene is TRBJ1-4, the V gene TRBV6-5, with no clear D. Germline CDR1 reads MNHEY; CDR2 reads SVGAGI. There are 14 residues in the CDR3. V lost 6 bases, J lost 1 base, and 9 bases lay in between.